Reported below is one T cell receptor (beta chain). The PCR had 60 Vbeta and 13 Jbeta primers. The assay was immunoSEQ multiplex PCR, and TCRdb's table has in-frame clones only and misses some. This table holds about 74,000 clones. This entry comes from a study of cytomegalovirus exposure and HLA in healthy donors. At the level of the study: Unique TCRs from HLA-typed donors, 65 million to 85 million of them, were held in an early data release.

The CDR3 has 17 residues. Trimming removed 0 bases from V and 7 bases from J; junction bases left unmatched: 11. Per the germline V gene, CDR1 is WNHNN and CDR2 is SYGVQD (reference sequence). The TCR originated in a female donor in good health and CMV-seropositive. The V call is TRBV10-1, the J call TRBJ2-1, with 8 bases identical to TRBD2. The source material was PBMCs. This CDR3 reads CASSESIPGGASNEQFF. DNA of the CDR3: TGCGCCAGCAGTGAGTCGATTCCGGGGGGGGCGTCGAATGAGCAGTTCTTC.